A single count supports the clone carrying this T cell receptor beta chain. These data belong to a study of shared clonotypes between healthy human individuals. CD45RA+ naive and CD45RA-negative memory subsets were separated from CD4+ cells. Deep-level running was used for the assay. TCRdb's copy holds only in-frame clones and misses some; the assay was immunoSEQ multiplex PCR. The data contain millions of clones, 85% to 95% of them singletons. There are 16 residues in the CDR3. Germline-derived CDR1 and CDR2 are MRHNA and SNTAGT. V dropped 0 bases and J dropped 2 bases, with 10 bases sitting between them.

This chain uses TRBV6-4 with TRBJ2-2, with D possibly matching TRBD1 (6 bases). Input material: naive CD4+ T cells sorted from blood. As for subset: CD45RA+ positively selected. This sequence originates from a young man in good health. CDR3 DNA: TGTGCCAGCAGTGACTCGTGGACAGCCAACACCGGGGAGCTGTTTTTT. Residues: CASSDSWTANTGELFF.